The rows below give T cell receptor beta chains drawn from one sample of a study of blood T cell repertoires in COVID-19. TCRdb's copy holds only in-frame clones and misses some; the assay was immunoSEQ multiplex PCR. The repertoire consists of about 82,000 clones, with 65% to 85% occurring once and the leading ten covering about 15%. The sample taken for sequencing was peripheral blood. The receptors were gathered from a woman aged 60-75 years with acute or convalescent COVID-19. The CDR3 runs from the conserved cysteine through the conserved F or W. Each record gives: V gene, D gene, J gene, clone size, CDR3 protein, CDR3 DNA. A D gene is named only where the DNA matches it firmly. Some rows have no size entry. The others give once, few or many, or a class for an expanded clone.

v_gene: TRBV7-8; d_gene: TRBD1; j_gene: TRBJ1-1; abundance: -; CDR3aa: CASSSESQGGSAFF; CDR3nt: TGTGCCAGCAGCTCTGAATCACAGGGGGGGTCGGCTTTCTTT
v_gene: TRBV7-8; d_gene: -; j_gene: TRBJ1-2; abundance: -; CDR3aa: CASRPGAGDYGYTF; CDR3nt: TGTGCCAGCCGGCCGGGGGCGGGGGACTATGGCTACACCTTC
v_gene: TRBV11-2; d_gene: TRBD1; j_gene: TRBJ2-1; abundance: -; CDR3aa: CASSPRGQAYNEQFF; CDR3nt: TGTGCCAGCAGCCCGAGGGGACAGGCTTACAATGAGCAGTTCTTC
v_gene: TRBV7-9; d_gene: -; j_gene: TRBJ2-7; abundance: once; CDR3aa: CASSFGNSYEQYF; CDR3nt: TGTGCCAGCAGCTTCGGGAATTCCTACGAGCAGTACTTC
v_gene: TRBV24-1; d_gene: -; j_gene: TRBJ2-5; abundance: -; CDR3aa: CATSDFSVSETQYF; CDR3nt: TGTGCCACCAGTGATTTTTCCGTAAGCGAGACCCAGTACTTC
v_gene: TRBV24-1; d_gene: -; j_gene: TRBJ1-5; abundance: -; CDR3aa: CATSDSRGPQHF; CDR3nt: TGTGCCACCAGTGATTCCAGAGGGCCCCAGCATTTT
v_gene: TRBV4-1; d_gene: TRBD2; j_gene: TRBJ2-1; abundance: few; CDR3aa: CASSQDYSGGNEQFF; CDR3nt: TGCGCCAGCAGCCAAGATTATAGCGGGGGCAATGAGCAGTTCTTC
v_gene: TRBV2; d_gene: -; j_gene: TRBJ2-7; abundance: -; CDR3aa: CASLDRPSSYEQYF; CDR3nt: TGTGCCAGCCTTGACAGGCCAAGCTCCTACGAGCAGTACTTC
v_gene: TRBV7-2; d_gene: -; j_gene: TRBJ2-1; abundance: once; CDR3aa: CASSLDLAGEQFF; CDR3nt: TGTGCCAGCAGCTTAGATCTGGCAGGCGAGCAGTTCTTC
v_gene: TRBV10-1; d_gene: TRBD1; j_gene: TRBJ2-5; abundance: -; CDR3aa: CASRKYNTGGQGAQETQYF; CDR3nt: TGCGCCAGCAGAAAATACAATACCGGGGGACAGGGGGCGCAAGAGACCCAGTACTTC
v_gene: TRBV7-2; d_gene: -; j_gene: TRBJ1-3; abundance: -; CDR3aa: CASSLFRGSSGNTIYF; CDR3nt: TGTGCCAGCAGCTTATTCCGGGGGAGCTCTGGAAACACCATATATTTT
v_gene: TRBV10-3; d_gene: TRBD2; j_gene: TRBJ2-7; abundance: -; CDR3aa: CAISNSASGGSYEQYF; CDR3nt: TGTGCCATCAGTAATTCTGCTAGCGGGGGATCCTACGAGCAGTACTTC
v_gene: TRBV3-1/TRBV3-2; d_gene: TRBD2; j_gene: TRBJ2-7; abundance: -; CDR3aa: CASSQGTAGGSYEQYF; CDR3nt: TGTGCCAGCAGCCAAGGGACGGCGGGAGGCTCTTACGAGCAGTACTTC
v_gene: TRBV5-1; d_gene: -; j_gene: TRBJ1-4; abundance: -; CDR3aa: CASSKNAGQQEGKLFF; CDR3nt: TGCGCCAGCAGCAAAAACGCAGGACAGCAAGAGGGGAAACTGTTTTTT
v_gene: TRBV11-1; d_gene: TRBD2; j_gene: TRBJ2-7; abundance: -; CDR3aa: CASSLAWGGYEQYF; CDR3nt: TGTGCCAGCAGCTTAGCATGGGGAGGGTACGAGCAGTACTTC
v_gene: TRBV16; d_gene: TRBD2; j_gene: TRBJ2-5; abundance: -; CDR3aa: CASSQLGGVRQETQYF; CDR3nt: TGTGCCAGCAGCCAGCTGGGAGGGGTCCGCCAAGAGACCCAGTACTTC
v_gene: TRBV19; d_gene: TRBD1; j_gene: TRBJ1-1; abundance: -; CDR3aa: CASSIKGATTEAFF; CDR3nt: TGTGCCAGTAGTATAAAGGGGGCGACCACTGAAGCTTTCTTT
v_gene: TRBV19; d_gene: -; j_gene: TRBJ1-5; abundance: -; CDR3aa: CASSIVNGDQPQHF; CDR3nt: TGTGCCAGTAGTATAGTTAACGGGGATCAGCCCCAGCATTTT
v_gene: TRBV9; d_gene: TRBD1; j_gene: TRBJ1-4; abundance: -; CDR3aa: CASSLGPGQRNEKLFF; CDR3nt: TGTGCCAGCAGCCTGGGCCCGGGACAGAGAAATGAAAAACTGTTTTTT
v_gene: TRBV9; d_gene: TRBD1; j_gene: TRBJ2-3; abundance: -; CDR3aa: CASSAGQGEGTDTQYF; CDR3nt: TGTGCCAGCAGCGCCGGACAGGGGGAGGGCACAGATACGCAGTATTTT
v_gene: TRBV5-1; d_gene: -; j_gene: TRBJ2-1; abundance: -; CDR3aa: CASSIQGSSYNEQFF; CDR3nt: TGCGCCAGCAGCATTCAGGGGAGCTCCTACAATGAGCAGTTCTTC